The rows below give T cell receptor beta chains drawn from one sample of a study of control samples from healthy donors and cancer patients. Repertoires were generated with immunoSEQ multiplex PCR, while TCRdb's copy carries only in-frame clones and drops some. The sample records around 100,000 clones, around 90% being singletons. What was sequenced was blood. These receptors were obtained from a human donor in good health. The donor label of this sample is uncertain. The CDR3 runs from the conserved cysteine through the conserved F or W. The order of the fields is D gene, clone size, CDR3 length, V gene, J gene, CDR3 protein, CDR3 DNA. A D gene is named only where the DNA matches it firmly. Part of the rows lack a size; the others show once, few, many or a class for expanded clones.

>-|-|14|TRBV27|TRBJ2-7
CASSLTLLSYEQYF
TGTGCCAGCAGTTTAACACTGCTCTCCTACGAGCAGTACTTC
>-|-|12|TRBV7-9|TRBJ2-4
CASSLGGGIQYF
TGTGCCAGCAGCTTAGGTGGTGGCATTCAGTACTTC
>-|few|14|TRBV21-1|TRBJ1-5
CASSKGDRVQPQHF
TGTGCCAGCAGCAAAGGGGACAGGGTCCAGCCCCAGCATTTT
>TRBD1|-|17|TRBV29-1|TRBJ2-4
CSVVGTGALLAKNIQYF
TGCAGCGTCGTAGGGACAGGCGCCCTCCTAGCCAAAAACATTCAGTACTTC
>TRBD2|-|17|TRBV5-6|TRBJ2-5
CASINTGTSGGWETQYF
TGTGCCAGCATCAATACCGGGACTAGCGGGGGTTGGGAGACCCAGTACTTC
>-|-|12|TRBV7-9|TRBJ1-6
CAGGTVNSPLHF
TGTGCCGGCGGGACGGTGAATTCACCCCTCCACTTT
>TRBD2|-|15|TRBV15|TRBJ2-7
CATSRGLAGTYEQYF
TGTGCCACCAGCAGAGGACTAGCGGGGACCTACGAGCAGTACTTC
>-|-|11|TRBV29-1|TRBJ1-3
CSVVEGDTIYF
TGCAGCGTTGTGGAGGGAGACACCATATATTTT
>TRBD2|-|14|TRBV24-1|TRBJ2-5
CATSDSGGQETQYF
TGTGCCACCAGTGATTCGGGGGGGCAAGAGACCCAGTACTTC
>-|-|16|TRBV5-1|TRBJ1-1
CASSAREGSLNTEAFF
TGCGCCAGCAGTGCCCGTGAGGGCAGCCTGAACACTGAAGCTTTCTTT
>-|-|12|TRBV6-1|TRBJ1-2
CASSEAGDGYTF
TGTGCCAGCAGTGAAGCGGGGGACGGCTACACCTTC
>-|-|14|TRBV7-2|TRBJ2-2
CASRRGGATGELFF
TGTGCCAGCCGTAGAGGGGGGGCCACCGGGGAGCTGTTTTTT
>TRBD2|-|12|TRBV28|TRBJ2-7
CAIGTSLYEQYF
TGTGCCATCGGGACTAGCTTATACGAGCAGTACTTC
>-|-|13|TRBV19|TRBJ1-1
CASSSTVNTEAFF
TGTGCCAGTAGTTCTACGGTGAACACTGAAGCTTTCTTT
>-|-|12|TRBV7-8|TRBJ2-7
CASSLVADEQYF
TGTGCCAGCAGCTTAGTTGCGGACGAGCAGTACTTC
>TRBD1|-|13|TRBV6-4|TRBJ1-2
CASSETGEYGYTF
TGTGCCAGCAGTGAAACAGGGGAATATGGCTACACCTTC
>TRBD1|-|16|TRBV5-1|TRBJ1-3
CASSLGMTGLTNTIYF
TGCGCCAGCAGCTTGGGAATGACAGGGTTGACTAACACCATATATTTT
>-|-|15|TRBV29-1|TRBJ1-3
CSVVSGDYSGNTIYF
TGCAGCGTTGTCAGTGGGGACTACTCTGGAAACACCATATATTTT
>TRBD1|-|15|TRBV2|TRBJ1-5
CASSRGDRGEQPQHF
TGTGCCAGCAGTCGAGGGGACAGGGGAGAACAGCCCCAGCATTTT
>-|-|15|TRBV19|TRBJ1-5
CASSISEGSNQPQHF
TGTGCCAGTAGTATTTCTGAGGGTAGCAATCAGCCCCAGCATTTT
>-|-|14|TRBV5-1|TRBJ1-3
CASSSEISGNTIYF
TGCGCCAGCAGCTCTGAAATCTCTGGAAACACCATATATTTT
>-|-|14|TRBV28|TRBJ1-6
CASRKGPLNSPLHF
TGTGCCAGCAGAAAGGGGCCTCTTAATTCACCCCTCCACTTT
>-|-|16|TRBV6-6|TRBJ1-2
CASSTYRDYPNYGYTF
TGTGCCAGCAGTACATACAGGGATTATCCTAACTATGGCTACACCTTC
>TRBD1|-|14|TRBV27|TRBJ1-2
CASSLRQGDYGYTF
TGTGCCAGCAGTTTACGACAGGGCGACTATGGCTACACCTTC
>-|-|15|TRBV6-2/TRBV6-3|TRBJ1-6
CASSYSTRFGSPLHF
TGTGCCAGCAGTTACTCGACCAGGTTTGGTTCACCCCTCCACTTT
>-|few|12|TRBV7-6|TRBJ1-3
CASSSGLNTIYF
TGTGCCAGCAGCTCCGGCCTAAACACCATATATTTT
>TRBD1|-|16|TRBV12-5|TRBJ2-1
CASGTIQGAQVHEQFF
TGTGCTAGTGGTACGATCCAGGGGGCGCAAGTACATGAGCAGTTCTTC
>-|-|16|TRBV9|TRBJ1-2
CASSLLSTGGASGYTF
TGTGCCAGCAGCCTTCTCTCCACCGGGGGCGCATCGGGCTACACCTTC
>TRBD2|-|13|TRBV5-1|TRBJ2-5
CASSTSGEETQYF
TGCGCCAGTTCGACTAGCGGGGAAGAGACCCAGTACTTC
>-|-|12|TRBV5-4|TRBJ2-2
CASMGPTGELFF
TGTGCCAGCATGGGACCCACCGGGGAGCTGTTTTTT
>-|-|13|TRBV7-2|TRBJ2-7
CASSLAGFYEQYF
TGTGCCAGCAGCTTGGCAGGATTCTACGAGCAGTACTTC
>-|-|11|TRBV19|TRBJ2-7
CASSTNNGQYF
TGTGCCAGTAGTACAAACAACGGGCAGTACTTC
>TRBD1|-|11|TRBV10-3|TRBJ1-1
CAIRRDSEAFF
TGTGCCATCAGAAGGGACAGTGAAGCTTTCTTT
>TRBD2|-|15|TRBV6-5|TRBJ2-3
CASRGLAGGPDTQYF
TGTGCCAGCAGGGGACTAGCGGGGGGGCCAGATACGCAGTATTTT
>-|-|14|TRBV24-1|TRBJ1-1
CATSVGGSNREAFF
TGTGCCACCAGTGTGGGGGGCTCGAACAGGGAAGCTTTCTTT
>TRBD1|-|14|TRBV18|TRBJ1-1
CASSPQGVRTEAFF
TGTGCCAGCTCACCTCAGGGGGTCCGCACTGAAGCTTTCTTT
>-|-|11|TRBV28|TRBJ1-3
CASRLRNTIYF
TGTGCCAGCAGACTAAGAAACACCATATATTTT
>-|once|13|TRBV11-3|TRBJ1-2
CASSLVAAYGYTF
TGTGCCAGCAGCTTAGTGGCGGCCTATGGCTACACCTTC
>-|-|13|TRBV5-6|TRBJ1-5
CASSLKSNQPQHF
TGTGCCAGCAGCTTAAAAAGCAATCAGCCCCAGCATTTT
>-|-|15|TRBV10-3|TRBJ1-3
CAISPRPSSGNTIYF
TGTGCCATCAGCCCCCGGCCTTCCTCTGGAAACACCATATATTTT
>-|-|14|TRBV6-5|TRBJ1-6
CASTDSSYNSPLHF
TGTGCCAGCACCGACAGCTCCTATAATTCACCCCTCCACTTT
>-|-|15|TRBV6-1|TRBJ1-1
CASSEEWGGNTEAFF
TGTGCCAGCAGTGAAGAATGGGGAGGGAACACTGAAGCTTTCTTT
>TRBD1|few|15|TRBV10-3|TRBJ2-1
CAIRATGVSYNEQFF
TGTGCCATCAGAGCAACAGGGGTGTCCTACAATGAGCAGTTCTTC
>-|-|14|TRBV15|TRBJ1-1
CATSRAGTNTEAFF
TGTGCCACCAGCAGAGCAGGCACGAACACTGAAGCTTTCTTT
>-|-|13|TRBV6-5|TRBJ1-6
CAARTENNSPLHF
TGTGCCGCAAGGACTGAAAATAATTCACCCCTCCACTTT
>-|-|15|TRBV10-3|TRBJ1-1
CAISEFSTGNTEAFF
TGTGCCATCAGTGAGTTCTCAACAGGGAACACTGAAGCTTTCTTT
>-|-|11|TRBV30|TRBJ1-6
CAWSGGSPLHF
TGTGCCTGGAGTGGTGGTTCACCCCTCCACTTT
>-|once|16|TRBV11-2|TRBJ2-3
CASSHRTSIGPDTQYF
TGTGCCAGCAGCCATAGGACATCCATAGGGCCAGATACGCAGTATTTT
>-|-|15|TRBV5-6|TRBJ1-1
CASSSENTGNTEAFF
TGTGCCAGCAGCTCTGAAAATACAGGGAACACTGAAGCTTTCTTT
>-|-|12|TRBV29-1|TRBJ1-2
CSVVADNYGYTF
TGCAGCGTTGTGGCAGACAACTATGGCTACACCTTC
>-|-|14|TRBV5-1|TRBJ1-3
CASSQTGTGNTIYF
TGCGCCAGCAGTCAAACCGGGACAGGAAACACCATATATTTT
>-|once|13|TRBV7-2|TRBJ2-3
CASSLGYRDTQYF
TGTGCCAGCAGCTTAGGTTATAGGGATACGCAGTATTTT
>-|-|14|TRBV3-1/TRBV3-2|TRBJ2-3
CASSQGRGPDTQYF
TGTGCCAGCAGCCAAGGTAGGGGACCAGATACGCAGTATTTT
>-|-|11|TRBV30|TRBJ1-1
CAWSIETEAFF
TGTGCCTGGAGTATCGAGACAGAAGCTTTCTTT